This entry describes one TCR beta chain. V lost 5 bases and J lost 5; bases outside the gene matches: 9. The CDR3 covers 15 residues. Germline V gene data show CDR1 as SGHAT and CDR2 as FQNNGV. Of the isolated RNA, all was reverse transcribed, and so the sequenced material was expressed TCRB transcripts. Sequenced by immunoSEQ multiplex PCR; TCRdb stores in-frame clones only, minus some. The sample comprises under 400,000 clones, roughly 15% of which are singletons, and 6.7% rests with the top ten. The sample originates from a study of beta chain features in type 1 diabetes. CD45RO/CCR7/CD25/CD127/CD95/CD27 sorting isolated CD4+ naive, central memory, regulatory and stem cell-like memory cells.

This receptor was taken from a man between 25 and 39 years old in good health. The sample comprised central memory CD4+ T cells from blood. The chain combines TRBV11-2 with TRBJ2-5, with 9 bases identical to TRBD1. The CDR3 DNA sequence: TGTGCCAGCAGCGCACCCGGGACAGGGTGGGAGACCCAGTACTTC. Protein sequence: CASSAPGTGWETQYF.